Here is one TCR beta chain with its context. The antigen remains unidentified. CDR3 length: 14 amino acids. Trimming shortened V by 2 bases and J by 4 bases, and 11 bases separated the two germline ends. Germline values: CDR1 MNHEY, CDR2 SVGAGI. The data were obtained in a study of cytomegalovirus exposure and HLA in healthy donors. General study points: Accurate prediction of most subjects' HLA-A and HLA-B alleles from TCR beta sequences was reported. The authors later found HLA-associated TCR beta chains more clonally expanded than equally common others. Highly shared variants forming one cluster were likely a sequencing artifact.

The PCR used 60 Vbeta and 13 Jbeta primers. The protocol was immunoSEQ multiplex PCR, while the TCRdb copy is restricted to in-frame clones and leaves out a portion. In the table there are 130,000 to 150,000 clones, just under 85% of which are singletons. V and J are TRBV6-5 and TRBJ1-2, with D possibly TRBD1 on 5 matching bases. Sequencing was carried out using PBMCs. This clonotype originated in a man aged 35 to 55 in good health and CMV-seropositive. The CDR3 DNA reads as TGTGCCAGCAGTTACGATCAGGGAGGCTATGGCTACACCTTC. Translating it yields CASSYDQGGYGYTF.